This TCR beta chain was captured by sequencing in a study of T cell responses to AZD1222 COVID-19 vaccine. The CDR3 contains 15 residues. The V end was cut by 3 bases, the J end by 4 bases, with 16 bases between. From germline, CDR1 is LNHDA and CDR2 SQIVND (reference sequence). Profiling relied on immunoSEQ multiplex PCR, and the TCRdb table lists in-frame clones only, not all of them. The sample carries around 180,000 clones, roughly 88% recorded once. The chain links TRBV19 to TRBJ2-7, with a possible D match to TRBD2 (5 bases). The specimen was peripheral blood, collected on day 0 of AZD1222 vaccination. The receptor was isolated from an adult in good health. The CDR3 reads CASSIGGGWAYEQYF. Written as DNA, the CDR3 is TGTGCCAGTAGTATTGGAGGCGGGTGGGCGTACGAGCAGTACTTC.